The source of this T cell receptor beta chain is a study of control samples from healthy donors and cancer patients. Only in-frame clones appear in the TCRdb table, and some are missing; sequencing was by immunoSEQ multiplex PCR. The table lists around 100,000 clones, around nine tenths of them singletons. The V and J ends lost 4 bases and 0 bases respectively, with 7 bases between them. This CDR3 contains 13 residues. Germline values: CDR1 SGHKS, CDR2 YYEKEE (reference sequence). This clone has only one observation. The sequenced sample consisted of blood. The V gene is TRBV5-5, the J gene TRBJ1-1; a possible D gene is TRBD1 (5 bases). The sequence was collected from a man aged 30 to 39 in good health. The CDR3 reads CASSGTMNTEAFF. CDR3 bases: TGTGCCAGCAGCGGGACCATGAACACTGAAGCTTTCTTT.